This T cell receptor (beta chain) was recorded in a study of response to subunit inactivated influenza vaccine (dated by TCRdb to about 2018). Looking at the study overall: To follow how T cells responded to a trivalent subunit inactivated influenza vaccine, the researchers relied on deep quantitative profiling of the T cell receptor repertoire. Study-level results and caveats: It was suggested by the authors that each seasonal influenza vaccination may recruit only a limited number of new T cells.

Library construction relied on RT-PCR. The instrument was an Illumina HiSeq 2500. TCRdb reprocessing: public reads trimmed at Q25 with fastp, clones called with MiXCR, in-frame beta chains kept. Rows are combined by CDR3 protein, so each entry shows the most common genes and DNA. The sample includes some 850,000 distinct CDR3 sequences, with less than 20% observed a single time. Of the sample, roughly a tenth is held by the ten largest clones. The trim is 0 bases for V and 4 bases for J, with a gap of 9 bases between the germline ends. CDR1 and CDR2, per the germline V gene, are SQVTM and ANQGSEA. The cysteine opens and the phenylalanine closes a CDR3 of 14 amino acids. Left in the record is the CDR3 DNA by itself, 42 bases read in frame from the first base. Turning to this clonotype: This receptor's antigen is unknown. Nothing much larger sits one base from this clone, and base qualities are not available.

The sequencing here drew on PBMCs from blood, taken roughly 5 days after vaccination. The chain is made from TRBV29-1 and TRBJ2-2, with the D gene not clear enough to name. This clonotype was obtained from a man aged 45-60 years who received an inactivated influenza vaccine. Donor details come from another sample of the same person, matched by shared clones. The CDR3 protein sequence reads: CSVEENRATGELFF. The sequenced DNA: TGCAGCGTTGAAGAAAATCGGGCCACCGGGGAGCTGTTTTTT.